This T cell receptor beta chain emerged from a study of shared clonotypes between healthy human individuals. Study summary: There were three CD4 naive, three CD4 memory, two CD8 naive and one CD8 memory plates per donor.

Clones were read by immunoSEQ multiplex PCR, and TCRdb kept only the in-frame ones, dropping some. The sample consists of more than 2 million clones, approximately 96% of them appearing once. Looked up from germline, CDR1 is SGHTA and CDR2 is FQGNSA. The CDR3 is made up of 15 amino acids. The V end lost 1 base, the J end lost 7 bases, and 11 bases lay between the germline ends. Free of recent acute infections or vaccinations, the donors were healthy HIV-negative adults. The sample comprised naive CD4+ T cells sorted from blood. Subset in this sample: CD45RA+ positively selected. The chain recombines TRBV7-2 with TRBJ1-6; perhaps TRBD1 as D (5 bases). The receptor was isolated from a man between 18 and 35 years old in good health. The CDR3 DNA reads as TGTGCCAGCAGCTTAGGACCGGGGGGGAATTCACCCCTCCACTTT. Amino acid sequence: CASSLGPGGNSPLHF.